This entry lists 9 T cell receptor beta chains sequenced from one sample in a study of identical twins. A single record per CDR3 protein comes from TCRdb applying MiXCR to the 5' RACE reads. Of roughly 1.6 million distinct CDR3 sequences in the sample, around 29% are singletons; the top ten hold about 0.3%. The sequencing input was cord blood. The receptors stem from a newborn girl in good health.

The chain couples TRBV5-1 to TRBJ1-6; D not resolved. Germline V lookup: CDR1 SGHRS, CDR2 YFSETQ. V was pared by 4 bases and J by 0 bases, with 14 bases between. The CDR3 length is 17 residues. The CDR3 loop is CASSPESLSSYNSPLHF. CDR3 DNA sequence: TGCGCCAGCAGCCCGGAGAGCCTCAGCTCCTATAATTCACCCCTCCACTTT.

The chain carries TRBV27 and TRBJ1-5; D is perhaps TRBD1 (5 bases). Trimming removed 1 base at V and 8 bases at J, with 9 bases between. The CDR3 length is 13 residues. Germline V gene lookup returns CDR1 MNHEY and CDR2 SMNVEV (reference sequence). The CDR3 loop is CASSLWMGEPQHF. The CDR3 DNA sequence: TGTGCCAGCAGTTTATGGATGGGGGAGCCCCAGCATTTT.

There are a few counts of this clonotype. This rearrangement joins TRBV7-2 to TRBJ2-7, with D tentatively TRBD2 (5 bases). The V end lost 1 base, the J end lost 3 bases, and 19 bases lay between the germline ends. Germline assignment: CDR1 SGHTA and CDR2 FQGNSA. The CDR3 consists of 17 residues. The CDR3 nucleotides read TGTGCCAGCAGCTTAGAAGTTCGAGGGATCATACTCTACGAGCAGTACTTC. It yields the protein CASSLEVRGIILYEQYF. Full variable domain (outside the CDR3, taken from reference TRBV7-2 and TRBJ2-7): GAGVSQSPSNKVTEKGKDVELRCDPISGHTALYWYRQSLGQGLEFLIYFQGNSAPDKSGLPSDRFSAERTGGSVSTLTIQRTQQEDSAVYLCASSLEVRGIILYEQYFGPGTRLTVT.

This clonotype was observed at least ten times. The genes are TRBV3-1 and TRBJ1-6; D remains unclear. The CDR3 has 11 amino acids. From germline, CDR1 is LGHDT and CDR2 YNNKEL (reference sequence). Trimming stripped 3 bases from V and 9 bases from J, with 3 bases between. The CDR3 reads CASSQGSPLHF. CDR3 sequence (DNA): TGTGCCAGCAGCCAGGGTTCACCCCTCCACTTT.

This clonotype was picked up many times. CDR3 sequence: CSARLPAGSTQYF. DNA of the CDR3: TGCAGTGCTAGGCTACCAGCGGGGAGTACGCAGTATTTT. The chain has TRBV20-1 and TRBJ2-3, with 7 positions matching TRBD2. The V gene's germline CDR1 is DFQATT and CDR2 SNEGSKA (reference sequence). Trimming at V came to 3 bases and at J to 8 bases, leaving 8 bases not matched to a gene. CDR3 length: 13 amino acids.

The gene calls are TRBV9 and TRBJ1-4; D uncertain. CDR1 is SGDLS and CDR2 is YYNGEE in the germline V gene. With 4 bases removed from V and 5 bases from J, the gap between germline ends came to 15 bases. There are 15 residues in the CDR3. CDR3: CASSPQGRRNEKLFF. CDR3 sequence (DNA): TGTGCCAGCAGCCCGCAAGGGAGGAGGAATGAAAAACTGTTTTTT.

The chain uses TRBV20-1 and TRBJ1-1; D is possibly TRBD1 (6 bases). CDR1 is DFQATT, CDR2 SNEGSKA, per germline (reference sequence). CDR3 size: 11 residues. Trimming cost V 4 bases and J 6 bases, with 9 bases left between them. The chain's CDR3 is CSAMGQSEAFF. In DNA form, the CDR3 reads TGCAGTGCTATGGGACAATCTGAAGCTTTCTTT.

This clonotype was detected a few times. The chain couples TRBV20-1 to TRBJ2-7, with 10 bases lining up with TRBD2. The V gene's germline CDR1 is DFQATT and CDR2 SNEGSKA (reference sequence). This CDR3 comprises 15 residues. V dropped 7 bases and J dropped 1; count of bases not matched to a gene: 10. This CDR3 reads CSVSASSGSSYEQYF. CDR3 DNA sequence: TGCAGTGTTAGCGCATCTAGCGGGAGTTCCTACGAGCAGTACTTC.

This clonotype turned up a few times. V usage is TRBV2 and J usage is TRBJ1-2; D may be TRBD1 (6 bases). Looked up from germline, CDR1 is SNHLY and CDR2 is FYNNEI. Trimming removed 6 bases at V and 4 bases at J, with 21 bases between. The CDR3 has 16 residues. The CDR3 reads CASSSPRGALGYGYTF. As DNA, the CDR3 is TGTGCCAGCAGCTCTCCTCGGGGGGCGTTGGGCTATGGCTACACCTTC. Full variable domain (remainder filled in from reference TRBV2 and TRBJ1-2): EPEVTQTPSHQVTQMGQEVILRCVPISNHLYFYWYRQILGQKVEFLVSFYNNEISEKSEIFDDQFSVERPDGSNFTLKIRSTKLEDSAMYFCASSSPRGALGYGYTFGSGTRLTVV.